Each of the 14 T cell receptor beta chains below was sequenced from the same sample in a study of blood T cell repertoires in COVID-19. Using immunoSEQ multiplex PCR, the repertoire was profiled, and TCRdb retains in-frame clones only, with some absent. The data show roughly 69,000 clones, roughly 80% seen once. Sequencing was done on a sample of peripheral blood. Every receptor here comes from a woman between 50 and 59 years old with acute or convalescent COVID-19.

About this clone itself: The sample has other DNA sequences that encode this CDR3 too. The CDR3 DNA is TGTGCCAGCAGCTTGGAAACAGGGGGGTACACTGAAGCTTTCTTT. Its translation is CASSLETGGYTEAFF. J is TRBJ1-1 and V is TRBV5-5; 8 bases match TRBD1. CDR3 length equals 15 residues. Germline V gives CDR1 SGHKS, CDR2 YYEKEE (reference sequence). The trim removed 0 bases at V and 3 bases at J, leaving 4 bases unmatched.

In DNA form, the CDR3 reads TGCGCCAGCAGCCAAGATACAGGACTAGCGGGGTACAATGAGCAGTTCTTC. Translated: CASSQDTGLAGYNEQFF. The V gene is TRBV4-3, the J gene TRBJ2-1, with TRBD2 matching 12 bases. CDR3 length: 17 residues. V shed 0 bases, J shed 4 bases, and the junction held 4 bases outside the gene matches. Germline V gives CDR1 LGHNA, CDR2 YSLEER.

V gene TRBV11-3 combines with J gene TRBJ2-3; a weak D match, TRBD2 (5 bases). Per germline, CDR1 SGHNT and CDR2 YENEEA. V dropped 2 bases and J dropped 1 base, with 16 bases sitting between them. The CDR3 contains 17 residues. CDR3 nucleotides: TGTGCCAGCAGCTTACACCCTCGAGGGAGATGCACAGATACGCAGTATTTT. Encoded protein: CASSLHPRGRCTDTQYF. Based on the CDR3 plus reference TRBV11-3 and TRBJ2-3, the full variable domain is EAGVVQSPRYKIIEKKQPVAFWCNPISGHNTLYWYLQNLGQGPELLIRYENEEAVDDSQLPKDRFSAERLKGVDSTLKIQPAELGDSAVYLCASSLHPRGRCTDTQYFGPGTRLTVL.

The chain recombines TRBV29-1 with TRBJ2-2, with TRBD2 matching over 13 bases. The germline gives CDR1 SQVTM, CDR2 ANQGSEA. After removal of 0 bases from V and 3 bases from J, the junction contained 4 bases not matched to a gene. The CDR3 consists of 17 residues. CDR3 amino acids: CSVEDPGLAGDTGELFF. The CDR3 DNA is TGCAGCGTTGAAGATCCAGGACTAGCGGGAGACACCGGGGAGCTGTTTTTT.

The chain joins TRBV7-3 to TRBJ2-1; 14 bases are a match to TRBD2. J was trimmed by 0 bases and V by 6 bases; bases with no gene match: 7. Per germline, CDR1 SGHTA and CDR2 FQGTGA. The CDR3 length is 18 residues. CDR3 protein: CASSQYGTSGSSYNEQFF. CDR3 DNA sequence: TGTGCCAGCAGTCAATATGGGACTAGCGGGAGCTCCTACAATGAGCAGTTCTTC. The full variable domain, completed using reference TRBV7-3 and TRBJ2-1, is GAGVSQTPSNKVTEKGKYVELRCDPISGHTALYWYRQSLGQGPEFLIYFQGTGAADDSGLPNDRFFAVRPEGSVSTLKIQRTERGDSAVYLCASSQYGTSGSSYNEQFFGPGTRLTVL.

In DNA, the CDR3 is TGTGCCTGGAGTCGGCGCGGGGATACTGAAGCTTTCTTT. Protein sequence: CAWSRRGDTEAFF. The chain employs TRBV30 and TRBJ1-1; D gene uncertain. Trimming took off 2 bases at V and 5 bases at J, with 12 bases between the two ends. Germline CDR1 and CDR2: GTSNPN and SVGIG (reference sequence). This CDR3 is 13 amino acids long. Variable domain in full (rest from reference TRBV30 and TRBJ1-1): SQTIHQWPATLVQPVGSPLSLECTVEGTSNPNLYWYRQAAGRGLQLLFYSVGIGQISSEVPQNLSASRPQDRQFILSSKKLLLSDSGFYLCAWSRRGDTEAFFGQGTRLTVV.

The rearrangement joins TRBV10-2 to TRBJ1-1; 7 bases align to TRBD1. V trimming: 4 bases; J trimming: 3 bases; junction bases outside the gene matches: 11. CDR1 WSHSY and CDR2 SAAADI come from the germline V gene. The CDR3 has 16 amino acids. DNA for the CDR3: TGCGCCAGCAGTGGACTAACTGAGGGGGCGGACACTGAAGCTTTCTTT. Translating it yields CASSGLTEGADTEAFF.

J is TRBJ2-1 and V is TRBV6-4; possible D gene TRBD2, 6 bases. The CDR3 sequence is 12 residues long. Germline V gene data show CDR1 as MRHNA and CDR2 as SNTAGT. V lost 3 bases and J lost 9, with 9 bases in between. The chain's CDR3 is CASSEGGGEQFF. The CDR3 DNA is TGTGCCAGCAGTGAGGGGGGAGGTGAGCAGTTCTTC.

The chain has TRBV3-1 (or the pseudogene TRBV3-2) and TRBJ2-7; 11 bases are a match to TRBD2. CDR1 and CDR2 (germline): LGHDT, YNNKEL (reference sequence). This CDR3 has 13 residues. The trim removed 1 base at V and 7 bases at J, leaving 0 bases unmatched. CDR3 amino acids: CASSQGLAGEQYF. CDR3 coding DNA: TGTGCCAGCAGCCAAGGACTAGCGGGAGAGCAGTACTTC.

This clone was picked up a small number of times. This sequence joins TRBV5-4 and TRBJ1-1; TRBD1 matches 8 bases. V was pared by 4 bases and J by 11 bases, with 16 bases of the junction left unmatched. Germline V gene sequence: CDR1 SGHNT, CDR2 YYREEE (reference sequence). The CDR3 covers 15 residues. The CDR3 region is CASSPADRERGLAFF. CDR3 coding DNA: TGTGCCAGCAGCCCGGCGGACAGGGAAAGGGGGCTGGCTTTCTTT.

This clone was detected a few times. This chain joins TRBV2 and TRBJ1-6, with 9 nucleotides matching TRBD1. The CDR3 totals 15 residues. From germline, CDR1 is SNHLY and CDR2 FYNNEI. With V trimmed by 6 bases and J by 6 bases, 6 bases remained unmatched. The CDR3 nucleotides read TGTGCCAGCAGGATCGGGACAGGGAGTAATTCACCCCTCCACTTT. It specifies CASRIGTGSNSPLHF.

The chain carries TRBV18 and TRBJ2-7; TRBD2 matches 10 bases. V lost 4 bases and J lost 6; bases outside the gene matches: 6. Germline loops: CDR1 KGHSH, CDR2 LQKENI. This CDR3 has 14 residues. The CDR3 nucleotides read TGTGCCAGCTCACTGAGCGGGGGGGGCGGCGAGCAGTACTTC. Its translation is CASSLSGGGGEQYF.

J is TRBJ1-2 and V is TRBV7-8; D possibly corresponds to TRBD1 (6 bases). This CDR3 comprises 14 residues. From germline, CDR1 is SGHVS and CDR2 FQNEAQ. Trimming left V 2 bases short and J 4 bases short, with 11 bases between. CDR3: CASSLSQGIYGYTF. As DNA, the CDR3 is TGTGCCAGCAGCTTAAGTCAGGGGATCTATGGCTACACCTTC. Based on the CDR3 plus reference TRBV7-8 and TRBJ1-2, the full variable domain is GAGVSQSPRYKVAKRGQDVALRCDPISGHVSLFWYQQALGQGPEFLTYFQNEAQLDKSGLPSDRFFAERPEGSVSTLKIQRTQQEDSAVYLCASSLSQGIYGYTFGSGTRLTVV.

Notes on this clone: This sample also contains other DNA sequences that code for the same CDR3. The chain couples TRBV2 to TRBJ2-5; 11 bases are shared with TRBD2. This CDR3 has 14 amino acids. Germline V lookup: CDR1 SNHLY, CDR2 FYNNEI. V gave up 6 bases and J gave up 1 base; unmatched junction bases: 1. DNA of the CDR3: TGTGCCAGCAGCGGACTAGCGGGCCAAGAGACCCAGTACTTC. As protein: CASSGLAGQETQYF.